Shown below are 12 T cell receptor beta chains from a single sample sequenced in a study of cytomegalovirus exposure and HLA in healthy donors. The PCR employed 60 Vbeta primers together with 13 Jbeta primers. Data came from immunoSEQ multiplex PCR; TCRdb stores just in-frame clones and leaves some out. In total, the table holds about 33,000 clones. Sequencing was performed on PBMCs. The receptor set was obtained from a man aged 35-49 years in good health and CMV-seronegative.

Here the CDR3 reads CASSVRGDRASVAFF. CDR3 nucleotides: TGTGCCAGCAGCGTCAGGGGGGACAGGGCCTCGGTAGCTTTCTTT. The chain joins TRBV9 to TRBJ1-1; the match to TRBD1 covers 9 bases. The CDR3 length is 15 residues. Germline-derived CDR1 and CDR2 are SGDLS and YYNGEE. J lost 10 bases, V lost 2 bases, and 12 bases had no gene match.

Written as DNA, the CDR3 is TGCGCCAGCAGCCCAGTTCGCCTGTACGGGGTCCGACCCTCTAGCAATCAGCCCCAGCATTTT. Protein sequence: CASSPVRLYGVRPSSNQPQHF. This chain joins TRBV4-3 and TRBJ1-5; D is unresolved. V lost 4 bases, J lost 0 bases, and 28 bases lay in between. The germline V gene encodes CDR1 LGHNA and CDR2 YSLEER. The CDR3 runs 21 residues.

V and J are TRBV18 and TRBJ1-2; 9 nucleotides agree with TRBD1. CDR3 length equals 17 residues. Germline-derived CDR1 and CDR2 are KGHSH and LQKENI. Trimming at V came to 4 bases and at J to 4 bases, leaving 13 bases not matched to a gene. For the CDR3, the DNA is TGTGCCAGCTCACAACTAAGCAAGACAGGGGGTCCCTATGGCTACACCTTC. Its translation: CASSQLSKTGGPYGYTF.

A remark on this clone: Its ends do not fully match the called genes, so a read error is possible. The chain is built from TRBV4-3 and TRBJ2-2; the D is unclear. The CDR3 has 17 residues. The V gene's germline CDR1 is LGHNA and CDR2 YSLEER. The CDR3 DNA is TGCGCCAGTAGCCCAAGTTATTTTAGTCTAGGTGCCGGGGAGCTGTTTTTT. It is translated as CASSPSYFSLGAGELFF.

CDR3 in DNA: TGTGCCTGGAGTCCGAGGACACTGAGCAATCAGCCCCAGCATTTT. Translated, it gives CAWSPRTLSNQPQHF. V and J are TRBV30 and TRBJ1-5, with D possibly matching TRBD1 (5 bases). The CDR3 sequence is 15 residues long. In germline, CDR1 is GTSNPN, CDR2 SVGIG (reference sequence). V shed 2 bases and J shed 1 base, with 12 bases lying between them.

As for this clone: An end of the junction does not agree with germline; a read error may underlie this. CDR3 in amino acids: CASRSGGHNGKQPQHF. DNA of the CDR3: TGTGCCAGCAGATCGGGGGGGCATAATGGCAAACAGCCCCAGCATTTT. This rearrangement joins TRBV7-8 to TRBJ1-5, with D possibly TRBD1 on 6 matching bases. From germline, CDR1 is SGHVS and CDR2 FQNEAQ. The CDR3 runs 16 residues.

The rearrangement joins TRBV25-1 to TRBJ2-3; the D is unclear. Germline lookup yields CDR1 MGHDK and CDR2 SYGVNS. The CDR3 is made up of 13 amino acids. Trimming took 6 bases from V and 0 from J, leaving 7 bases between them. The CDR3 loop reads CASRETSTDTQYF. The CDR3, as DNA: TGTGCCAGCAGGGAGACTAGCACAGATACGCAGTATTTT.

This chain connects TRBV4-3 to TRBJ2-7, with D hard to call. Deletions cut 0 bases from V and 4 bases from J, with 13 bases between. The germline CDR1 and CDR2 sequences are LGHNA and YSLEER. The CDR3 contains 15 residues. The CDR3 region has the DNA TGCGCCAGCAGCCAAGATTTTTACTCTTCGTACGAGCAGTACTTC. Its translation: CASSQDFYSSYEQYF.

This chain connects TRBV4-3 to TRBJ2-3; 11 bases agree with TRBD2. Germline-derived CDR1 and CDR2 are LGHNA and YSLEER. CDR3 length equals 19 residues. J gave up 0 bases and V 0 bases, and 8 bases lay outside the gene matches. CDR3 sequence: CASSQEVLAGGRSTDTQYF. The CDR3 coding sequence is TGCGCCAGCAGCCAAGAGGTTCTAGCGGGAGGCCGGAGCACAGATACGCAGTATTTT.

The chain employs TRBV6-5 and TRBJ2-7; 10 bases line up with TRBD1. CDR1 is MNHEY and CDR2 is SVGAGI in the germline V gene. The CDR3 is 13 amino acids. Losses at the gene ends were 8 bases for V and 12 bases for J; bases not matched to a gene: 13. As DNA, the CDR3 is TGTGCCAGCCACCGGACAGGGGGAAGCGCGGGGTACTTC. Amino acid sequence: CASHRTGGSAGYF.

The genes are TRBV5-1 and TRBJ1-1, with 7 bases fitting TRBD1. Germline CDR1 SGHRS, CDR2 YFSETQ. Trimming took 5 bases from V and 3 from J; bases not matched to a gene: 7. This CDR3 has 14 residues. CDR3 in DNA: TGCGCCAGCAGTCAGGGGGAAGCTTACACTGAAGCTTTCTTT. Translation: CASSQGEAYTEAFF.

The chain recombines TRBV29-1 with TRBJ2-6, with a possible D match to TRBD1 (6 bases). The CDR3 is 14 amino acids. V lost 6 bases and J 4 bases, leaving 13 bases between the germline ends. CDR1 SQVTM and CDR2 ANQGSEA come from the germline V gene. Here the CDR3 DNA reads TGCAGCGTCCACGAACAGGGAGGGGCCAACGTCCTGACTTTC. This encodes CSVHEQGGANVLTF.